This T cell receptor (beta chain) was obtained from a study of cytomegalovirus exposure and HLA in healthy donors (dated 2017 in TCRdb). For the study in its entirety: An earlier analysis of about 530 of the donors reported about 280 Gb of sequence data and some 110 million unique TCR beta sequences obtained from about 179 million T cells. The aim of the study was to test whether cataloging public T cell receptors could identify signatures of past pathogen exposure. To predict cytomegalovirus infection status, the study combined high-throughput TCR immunosequencing, statistical association of individual TCRs with disease status, and machine learning. Both class I and class II loci were covered by HLA typing, at four-digit resolution. Rather than using new phenotypic data, the later analysis identified candidate immune exposures from TCR beta sequences and from how often those sequences occurred across donors. Besides the first cohort of hundreds of subjects, a separate validation cohort made up of around 120 different subjects was used. In an earlier analysis of several hundred of the donors, high-throughput TCR beta sequencing was used to judge whether each TCR beta V gene segment behaved as functional or pseudogenic. To study patterns of TCR occurrence, a later analysis re-analyzed previously published TCR beta repertoires from 666 donors and added high-resolution HLA genotyping. Typing coverage varied by locus: 629-630 donors for A, B, C, DRB1 and DQB1; about 520 for DQA1; more than 600 for DPA1; under 490 for DPB1. Among about 400 genotyped donors of the cohort, an average of about 220,000 unique TCR beta nucleotide sequences was sequenced per donor, of which about 18% were non-productive. Roughly 300 gigabases of sequencing data and around 85 million unique TCR sequences made up an early release that covered about 640 HLA-typed donors. Of the approximately 400 genotyped donors, about 84% fell in the genetic ancestry cluster associated with self-reported Caucasian donors. The T cell repertoires of 700 or so subjects were profiled by immunosequencing and related to cytomegalovirus serostatus. In a later genetic analysis, genome-wide SNP genotypes for about 55% of the roughly 700 donors were used, and that subset was treated as a discovery cohort. Several DR-DQ haplotypes were treated as single units for association and clustering because of strong linkage in the cohort. Every repertoire in the discovery cohort had been generated on one and the same sequencing platform. Donor age, sex, ethnicity and CMV serostatus were compiled alongside the repertoire data.

The receptor library was made with the immunoSEQ multiplex PCR assay. A mixture of 60 forward primers for TCR Vbeta segments and 13 reverse primers for TCR Jbeta segments was used in the multiplex PCR. A multiplex PCR assay on genomic DNA amplified the CDR3 region of rearranged TCR beta genes. On the Illumina HiSeq System, the amplified TCR beta libraries were sequenced as 87-base-pair reads. Concerning the study's data processing: In a later analysis, roughly 80 million unique TCR beta chains were counted across the approximately 640 repertoires, and about 10 million of these chains were shared by at least two donors. A nearest-neighbor algorithm error-corrected the raw reads and collapsed the reads into unique sequences, merging closely related sequences to remove PCR and sequencing errors. Alignment of CDR3 sequences to IMGT reference sequences was used to assign V, D and J gene segments. Each retained sequence needed at least a six-nucleotide match to both a V gene segment and a J gene segment. A rearrangement was called productive if the CDR3 had no stop codons and remained in frame with V and J, and every other rearrangement was called non-productive. Following IMGT convention, CDR3 was defined as the stretch from the second conserved V-encoded cysteine up to the conserved J-encoded phenylalanine. The earlier analysis of about 610 of the donors excluded sequences that lacked an unambiguous match to a single V gene segment. An earlier analysis of fewer than 650 of the donors classified V segments as functional when productive rearrangements were above 56.7% and as segregating when the standard deviation between donors was above 5%. A statistical classification framework was built for diagnosing cytomegalovirus status from the catalog of TCR beta chain sequences. In a later analysis, TCR nucleotide sequences were compared against IMGT/GENE-DB human TR gene sequences so that V and J genes could be assigned. Using the TCRdist pipeline, a later analysis assigned CDR3 sequences along with most-parsimonious VDJ recombination scenarios. In a later analysis, every TCR beta chain was defined by the combination of its CDR3 amino acid sequence and its V-gene family, and reads without a unique V-gene family were dropped. As a way to deal with suspected cross-contamination and a sequencing artifact, a later analysis dropped hundreds of nucleotide sequences that were highly shared and had low generation probability. In a later analysis, a clonal expansion index was calculated for each public chain from normalized within-repertoire ranks of inferred template counts. A later analysis computed generation probabilities with a VDJ recombination model fitted to out-of-frame rearrangements, and checked the results against IGoR. In a later analysis, TCR-TCR, TCR-HLA and TCR-CMV co-occurrence was scored with hypergeometric tests, and a repertoire-size bias correction was applied to TCR pairs. A later analysis estimated false discovery rates by permuting HLA or CMV assignments 20 times. In a later analysis, co-occurring TCRs were grouped using DBSCAN, with TCRdist sequence similarity added in when clustering inside HLA-allele-positive subsets. For co-occurrence clustering, repertoires with fewer than 30,000 or more than 120,000 public chains were excluded, along with five repertoires with anomalous nucleotide sharing. The immuneACCESS repertoire file appears here via TCRdb, limited to in-frame rearrangements. These files lack a portion of the clones; in checked studies, under half of the deficit traces to unresolved V genes, and the cause of the others is not known. V and J calls and clone size are those listed in that table; D and trimming were worked out from the DNA. A total of approximately 180,000 clones appear in this sample, 80% of them only once. The ten largest make up around 7.2% of the sample.

On this clone itself: The antigen it binds to is not known. No base-level quality is on record; no much larger clone is a single base apart.

Trimming costs V 3 bases and J 5 bases, and their ends lie 7 bases apart. The CDR3 has 13 amino acids, counting the end cysteine and phenylalanine. The DNA shown is the 39-base CDR3, in frame from base 1. In the germline V gene, CDR1 corresponds to KGHSH and CDR2 to LQKENI. The cohort comprised fewer than 750 healthy bone marrow donors. At the time of sampling, every cohort member was nominally healthy, though immune exposures that went unrecorded were likely present. The donor tested CMV seropositive and was one of the 289 seropositive cohort members. Every donor gave a peripheral blood sample, and the peripheral blood mononuclear cells from that sample were used for TCR beta sequencing. Genomic DNA was extracted from the blood cell samples with the Qiagen DNeasy Blood Extraction Kit. Broad study findings and their caveats: Most TCR sequences were observed very rarely across donors, whereas some public TCRs were present in many individuals. Because counts were too low, fewer than 20 rarely observed V segments, including chromosome 9 orphons, were excluded from the earlier analysis of 587 of the donors. In an earlier analysis of more than 450 of the donors, most TCR beta V segments were observed in productive rearrangements about 90% or about 30% of the time, broadly matching IMGT annotations. The authors suggested that the approach could potentially be extended to other disease states and immunological phenotypes. CMV serostatus was the only immune exposure information available for the cohort. In a later genetic analysis, a missense DCLRE1C variant was associated with V-gene and J-gene trimming of TCR beta chains, and the association was replicated in an independent cohort. Because the 87-base-pair reads could not distinguish some IMGT-functional V segments, including TRBV6-2 and TRBV6-3, those segments were excluded. In a later analysis, the rate of TCR association differed among HLA loci, with DRB1 alleles having the most associated TCRs and HLA-C alleles having the fewest. A further reported finding was that TCR beta sequences accurately predicted the HLA-A and HLA-B alleles for most subjects in the first cohort. Because HLA typing was missing for some donors at each locus, association tests included only the typed subset. The presence/absence analyses assumed that sequencing depth was roughly uniform across donors, and that assumption may not be true. In a later genetic analysis, fewer N-insertions in productive TCRs were reported among donors in an Asian-associated ancestry cluster than the 666-donor mean. In both the original and validation cohorts, the classifier was reported to diagnose cytomegalovirus status with high specificity and sensitivity. In a later analysis, HLA-associated TCR beta chains showed more clonal expansion and lower generation probabilities than non-associated chains that were equally common. Correlated functional status among segregating V segments might reflect linkage disequilibrium, but an unknown experimental factor could not be ruled out. This cohort had only TCR beta chains sequenced, and the lack of alpha or paired-chain data limited which features could be detected. According to a later analysis, most CMV-associated TCR beta chains appeared to be HLA-restricted, and the HLA associations seemed to be driven largely by CMV exposure. Several of the top co-occurrence clusters appeared to be linked to parvovirus B19, influenza, CMV and Epstein-Barr virus, according to a later analysis. Three of the identified cytomegalovirus-associated TCR beta chains were confirmed in vitro to be specific for cytomegalovirus antigens. The study listed 164 TCR beta chains as associated with cytomegalovirus. A cluster of highly shared sequence variants was judged likely to represent a technical artifact of the sequencing pipeline. When HLA alleles, especially DR and DQ, strongly co-occurred, attributing TCR associations to individual alleles was difficult. A later analysis associated some 17,000 TCR beta sequences with specific HLA alleles at a false discovery rate of 0.05.

This receptor chain uses TRBV18 and TRBJ2-2, with no confidently assigned D gene. The sequence was collected from a man aged 25 to 45 in good health and CMV-seropositive. The sequenced material came from PBMCs. The encoded CDR3 is CASSPPRTGELFF. In nucleotides, the sequence is TGTGCCAGCTCACCCCCCAGGACCGGGGAGCTGTTTTTT.